This T cell receptor beta chain appears in the sequencing data of a study of shared clonotypes between healthy human individuals. The data were produced by immunoSEQ multiplex PCR, yet TCRdb's version contains in-frame clones alone and is incomplete. The sample lists 2,500,000 or so clones; more than 90% were seen once. The sample consisted of naive CD4+ T cells sorted from blood. Subset specified: CD45RA+ positively selected. The TCR originated in a man younger than 35 in good health.

The CDR3 sequence: CASSAGQGNTGELFF. The CDR3 bases are TGTGCCAGCAGCGCCGGCCAGGGGAACACCGGGGAGCTGTTTTTT. This rearrangement joins TRBV11-3 to TRBJ2-2; a weak D match, TRBD1 (5 bases). Germline V gene lookup returns CDR1 SGHNT and CDR2 YENEEA. V lost 5 bases, J lost 1 base, and 11 bases lay in between. This CDR3 spans 15 amino acids.